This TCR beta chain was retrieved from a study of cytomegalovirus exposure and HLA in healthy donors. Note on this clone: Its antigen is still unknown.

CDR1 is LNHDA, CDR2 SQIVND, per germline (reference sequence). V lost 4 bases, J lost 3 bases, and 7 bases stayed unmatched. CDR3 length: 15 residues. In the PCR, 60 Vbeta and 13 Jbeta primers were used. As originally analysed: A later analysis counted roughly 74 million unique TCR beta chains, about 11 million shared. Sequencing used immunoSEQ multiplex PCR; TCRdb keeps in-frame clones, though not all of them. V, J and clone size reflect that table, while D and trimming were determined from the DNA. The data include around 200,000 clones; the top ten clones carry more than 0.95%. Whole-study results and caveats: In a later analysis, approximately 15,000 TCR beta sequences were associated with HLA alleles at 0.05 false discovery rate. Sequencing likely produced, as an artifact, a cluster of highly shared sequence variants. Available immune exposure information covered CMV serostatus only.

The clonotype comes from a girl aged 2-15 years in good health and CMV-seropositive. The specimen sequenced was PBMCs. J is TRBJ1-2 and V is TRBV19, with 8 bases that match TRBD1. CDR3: CASSTGGIKDYGYTF. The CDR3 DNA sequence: TGTGCCAGTAGTACAGGGGGCATAAAGGACTATGGCTACACCTTC. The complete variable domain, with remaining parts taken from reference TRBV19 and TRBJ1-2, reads DGGITQSPKYLFRKEGQNVTLSCEQNLNHDAMYWYRQDPGQGLRLIYYSQIVNDFQKGDIAEGYSVSREKKESFPLTVTSAQKNPTAFYLCASSTGGIKDYGYTFGSGTRLTVV.